These T cell receptor beta chains were read from a single sample in a study of beta chain features in type 1 diabetes. Generated by immunoSEQ multiplex PCR, the TCRdb table keeps only in-frame clones and is missing some. The table records hundreds of thousands of clones, roughly 13% of them present only once. The sample comprised naive CD4+ T cells from blood. The source of these receptors is a man aged 18 to 29 with type 1 diabetes. Each CDR3 is given with its conserved first and last residue. D genes are given only for firm matches. Size is stated for part of the rows, as once, few or many counts, or as a class when the clone is expanded.

clone_size	v_call	d_call	j_call	cdr3_nt	cdr3_aa
few	TRBV10-3	NA	TRBJ1-6	TGTGCCATCAGTGAAGGCTCCTATAATTCACCCCTCCACTTT	CAISEGSYNSPLHF
NA	TRBV29-1	NA	TRBJ1-1	TGCAGCGGCCACATTCCCTTCGCCACTGAAGCTTTCTTT	CSGHIPFATEAFF
few	TRBV9	NA	TRBJ1-1	TGTGCCAGCAGTACTATGGTACAGCGGCCAGCTTTCTTT	CASSTMVQRPAFF
few	TRBV4-2	TRBD1	TRBJ1-4	TGTGCCAGCAGCCGAGACAGGGAGGGCGAAAAACTGTTTTTT	CASSRDREGEKLFF
NA	TRBV29-1	NA	TRBJ2-1	TGCAGCGTGGGGGCTTTGTTTGGTTACAATGAGCAGTTCTTC	CSVGALFGYNEQFF
few	TRBV6-1	NA	TRBJ2-7	TGTGCCAGCAGTCGCGGTACCTACGAGCAGTACTTC	CASSRGTYEQYF
NA	TRBV7-2	NA	TRBJ1-1	TGTGCCAGCAGCTTAGCCCCAGGGCAGGCGAACACTGAAGCTTTCTTT	CASSLAPGQANTEAFF
NA	TRBV6-5	NA	TRBJ2-7	TGTGCCAGCAGTGGCAGTGCCTACGAGCAGTACTTC	CASSGSAYEQYF
NA	TRBV6-5	TRBD1	TRBJ2-3	TGTGCCAGCAGTTACAGCCGGGACAGGGGCGTGGATACGCAGTATTTT	CASSYSRDRGVDTQYF
NA	TRBV6-6	TRBD1	TRBJ1-2	TGTGCCAGCAGTACCCAACAGGGGGCATCTGGCTACACCTTC	CASSTQQGASGYTF
NA	TRBV10-3	NA	TRBJ1-1	TGTGCCATCAGTACCAGACAGGAGAACACTGAAGCTTTCTTT	CAISTRQENTEAFF
few	TRBV6-5	TRBD2	TRBJ2-5	TGTGCCAGCGCTCCGCAGGGGGTAGCGGGGGTACCCCAGTACTTC	CASAPQGVAGVPQYF
few	TRBV29-1	NA	TRBJ1-1	TGCAGCGTTTGGGCAGGGGAGAACACTGAAGCTTTCTTT	CSVWAGENTEAFF
few	TRBV11-3	NA	TRBJ2-1	TGTGCCAGCAGCTTAGGGTCTGAGGTATGGGATGAGCAGTTCTTC	CASSLGSEVWDEQFF
NA	TRBV18	TRBD2	TRBJ2-1	TGTGCCAGCTCCCTCGGCGGGGGGAATGAGCAGTTCTTC	CASSLGGGNEQFF
NA	TRBV5-6	TRBD1	TRBJ1-6	TGTGCCAGCAGCGTCGACAGGGCGATGGCCCTCCACTTT	CASSVDRAMALHF
few	TRBV10-3	NA	TRBJ2-5	TGTGCCATCAGTGTCCTCGGGGAGACCCAGTACTTC	CAISVLGETQYF
once	TRBV15	NA	TRBJ1-4	TGTGCCACCAGCAGAGTAAAAGCTAAGGGAGAAAAACTGTTTTTT	CATSRVKAKGEKLFF
NA	TRBV18	NA	TRBJ1-2	TGTGCCAGCTCACGTAGGGATGGAGATGGCTACACCTTC	CASSRRDGDGYTF
few	TRBV28	NA	TRBJ2-5	TGTGCCAGCAGTTTTTGGGCTAGCGTACAAGAGACCCAGTACTTC	CASSFWASVQETQYF
NA	TRBV5-4	TRBD1	TRBJ1-2	TGTGCCAGCAGCCCGGGACAGTTTCCTAACTATGGCTACACCTTC	CASSPGQFPNYGYTF
NA	TRBV7-2	NA	TRBJ1-1	TGTGCCAGCAGCTTAGACAGGGACACTGAAGCTTTCTTT	CASSLDRDTEAFF
NA	TRBV6-5	NA	TRBJ2-1	TGTGCCAGCAGTTACTCGATGGGGAGCTCCTACAATGAGCAGTTCTTC	CASSYSMGSSYNEQFF
once	TRBV11-2	NA	TRBJ1-6	TGTGCCAGCAGCCCCCAAGGGACGGGTAATTCACCCCTCCACTTT	CASSPQGTGNSPLHF
NA	TRBV5-4	TRBD2	TRBJ2-7	TGTGCCAGCAGCTTCAGCGGGGGGAACGAGCAGTACTTC	CASSFSGGNEQYF
NA	TRBV6-6	NA	TRBJ2-7	TGTGCCAGCAGTTCCGGACACACCCGCTCCTACGAGCAGTACTTC	CASSSGHTRSYEQYF
NA	TRBV29-1	TRBD1	TRBJ1-5	TGCAGCGTTTTGACAGGGATGAATCAGCCCCAGCATTTT	CSVLTGMNQPQHF
few	TRBV7-9	TRBD1	TRBJ2-1	TGTGCCAGCAGCTTAGGGACAGGGCTCCTGACTACCTACAATGAGCAGTTCTTC	CASSLGTGLLTTYNEQFF
NA	TRBV5-1	NA	TRBJ2-3	TGCGCCAGCAGCGGAGGGACCTATTCGACAGATACGCAGTATTTT	CASSGGTYSTDTQYF
few	TRBV29-1	NA	TRBJ2-6	TGCAGCGCACGGGCCCCTGGGGCCAACGTCCTGACTTTC	CSARAPGANVLTF
NA	TRBV4-2	TRBD2	TRBJ2-5	TGTGCCAGCAGCCAAGATTGGTACGCTAGCGGGGGGTTTGAGACCCAGTACTTC	CASSQDWYASGGFETQYF
NA	TRBV4-1	NA	TRBJ1-1	TGCGCCAGCAGCCTCACCACCGGGGGCACTGAAGCTTTCTTT	CASSLTTGGTEAFF
NA	TRBV30	NA	TRBJ2-7	TGTGCCTGGAGTTCCCGACAGTTACCTTACGAGCAGTACTTC	CAWSSRQLPYEQYF
few	TRBV5-1	NA	TRBJ1-1	TGCGCCAGCAGCCCCCGGGGTGACGGAGCTTTCTTT	CASSPRGDGAFF
few	TRBV5-1	NA	TRBJ2-5	TGCGCCAGCAGCCTAAGGGGAGAAGAGACCCAGTACTTC	CASSLRGEETQYF
NA	TRBV27	NA	TRBJ2-3	TGTGCCAGCCGGAGGTCTAGCACAGATACGCAGTATTTT	CASRRSSTDTQYF
few	TRBV13	NA	TRBJ2-1	TGTGCCAGCAGCCGAGTCAGGGACACTTACAATGAGCAGTTCTTC	CASSRVRDTYNEQFF
few	TRBV4-2	TRBD1	TRBJ1-6	TGTGCCAGCAGCCAAGAAGGGACAGGGAGTCTCCCCCTCCACTTT	CASSQEGTGSLPLHF
few	TRBV29-1	NA	TRBJ2-6	TGCAGCGCTCGGGACACCCGCTCTGGGGCCAACGTCCTGACTTTC	CSARDTRSGANVLTF